This paragraph reports one T cell receptor beta chain. The clone's antigen remains unknown. Base quality data are lacking; no much larger clone is found one base away. The immunoSEQ Assay, a bias-controlled multiplex PCR, was used to amplify TCRbeta CDR3 regions from genomic DNA. The study's own analysis went as follows. Within the assay, amplification of reference gene primers was used to estimate how many nucleated cells each sample contained. Sequence reads were collapsed and filtered to measure the absolute abundance of every unique TCRbeta CDR3 rearrangement. Productive Simpson clonality was computed per sample as the square root of Simpson's diversity index over productive rearrangements. Sourced from immuneACCESS, this table was stored by TCRdb with only in-frame sequences that have V and J called. A share of the clones is absent; for the studies checked, an unresolved V gene accounts for under half, and the remainder has no known explanation. The V and J calls and clone size come from that table; D and trimming were worked out from the DNA. The sample contains about 320,000 clones, about nine tenths of them found a single time. Around 2.6% of the sample rests with the top ten.

In the prospective study, participants were roughly 18 to 95 years old, resided in about two dozen geographic areas of the United States, and were enrolled through a virtual design. To assign participants to cohorts, the prospective study relied on clinical history that participants themselves reported in a screening survey and a study questionnaire. Recovered participants in ImmuneRACE Cohort 3 were defined as having two consecutive negative NP/OP PCR tests, clearance from a healthcare professional, or resolution of symptoms. In the prospective study, whole blood, serum and a nasopharyngeal or oropharyngeal swab were collected from each participant by mobile phlebotomists. Over an approximately 2-month period, participants in the prospective study had the option of providing additional blood draws and questionnaires. Prospective study blood samples were shipped either frozen or at room temperature before DNA extraction.

These data are taken from a study of blood T cell repertoires in COVID-19 (dated by TCRdb to 2018 to 2021). Study-level background: Samples covering the acute and convalescent phases of COVID-19 were provided by collaborators in the United States, Italy and Spain. Sample metadata almost always included a de-identified subject ID, COVID-19 status, age in years and sex. The material from the prospective study consisted of cDNA or gDNA derived from T cells, B-cell-depleted T cells, or PBMCs. Samples came from the ongoing ImmuneRACE study (first 160 participants) plus 1,254 subjects from 6 global collaborators. The dataset comprised deeply sampled blood TCRbeta repertoires from subjects exposed to, actively infected with, or recovered from COVID-19. Where HLA class I and class II types were available, the types were taken from metadata supplied by the sample provider, not from assay-based typing. The repertoires were made available in a free public database intended to serve as a resource for research on the immune response to SARS-CoV-2. Beyond this particular receptor, the publication reports: Clinical and demographic metadata were provided uncurated, with the amount varying by source and participant.

Deletion took 2 bases off V and 0 bases off J, with a span of 6 bases between the germline ends. The germline V gene encodes CDR1 SGHTA and CDR2 FQGNSA. From the cysteine up to the phenylalanine, the CDR3 has a length of 14 residues. The retained sequence is limited to the CDR3, 42 bases, with the frame set at the first base. This clonotype originated in a man between 60 and 75 years old who had recovered from COVID-19. Material for sequencing was PBMCs or T cells enriched from blood (not recorded which). The sequence joins TRBV7-2 to TRBJ2-3; confidence is insufficient to name the D gene. The CDR3 reads as follows: CASSLRLSTDTQYF. The DNA is as follows: TGTGCCAGCAGCTTACGACTCAGCACAGATACGCAGTATTTT.